This TCR beta chain was identified during a study of Ad26.COV2.S vaccination and SARS-CoV-2 variants. This CDR3 has 10 amino acids. V lost 6 bases, J lost 8 bases, and 4 bases lay in between. Germline CDR1 and CDR2: WNHNN and SYGVQD (reference sequence). Treatment defined: roughly 20 received Ad26.COV2.S at low or high dose, single or two shots; a few received placebo; per-sample allocation not given. Day 63 after the first injection of vaccine or placebo was the sampling time. Measured with immunoSEQ multiplex PCR; TCRdb has only the in-frame clones, and not every one. The sample records about 680,000 clones, around 89% being singletons.

This sequence was found in a person aged 18 to 65 who received the Ad26.COV2.S COVID-19 vaccine or a placebo. The V call is TRBV10-1, the J call TRBJ1-4; D not certain. The sequencing here drew on peripheral blood, taken in a trial of Ad26.COV2.S vaccine versus placebo. The CDR3 reads CASSGEKLFF. The CDR3 DNA reads TGCGCCAGCAGCGGCGAAAAACTGTTTTTT.